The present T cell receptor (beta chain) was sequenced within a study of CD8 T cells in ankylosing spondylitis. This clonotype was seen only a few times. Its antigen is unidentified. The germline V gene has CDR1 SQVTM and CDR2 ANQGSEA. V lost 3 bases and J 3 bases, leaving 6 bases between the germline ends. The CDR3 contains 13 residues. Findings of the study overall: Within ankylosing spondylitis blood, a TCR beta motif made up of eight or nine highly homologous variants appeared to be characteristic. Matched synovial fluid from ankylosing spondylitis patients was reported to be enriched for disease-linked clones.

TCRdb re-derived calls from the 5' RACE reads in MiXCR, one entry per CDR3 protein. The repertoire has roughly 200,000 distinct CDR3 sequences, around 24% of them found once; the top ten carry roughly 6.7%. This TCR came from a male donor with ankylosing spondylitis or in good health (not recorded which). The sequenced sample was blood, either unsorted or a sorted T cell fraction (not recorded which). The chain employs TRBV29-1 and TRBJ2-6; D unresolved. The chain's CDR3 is CSVDPGGANVLTF. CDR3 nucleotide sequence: TGCAGCGTTGACCCTGGTGGGGCCAACGTCCTGACTTTC.